The sequence of this T cell receptor beta chain was determined in a study of T cell responses to AZD1222 COVID-19 vaccine. Study as a whole: Doses given second, at about 4 or about 12 weeks, were pooled. Study-wide results and limits: Clonal diversity may have been underestimated, and the donors were mostly white British, with more females than males. Nearly half of spike-specific TCRs reportedly target unmutated variant regions.

The protocol was immunoSEQ multiplex PCR, while the TCRdb copy is restricted to in-frame clones and leaves out a portion. The sample has more than 150,000 clones; almost 95% are singletons. Concerning this clone itself: Antigen specificity is unknown.

The V end lost 0 bases, the J end lost 8 bases, and 16 bases lay between the germline ends. In germline, CDR1 is LGHNA, CDR2 YSLEER. This CDR3 has 16 amino acids. Material: peripheral blood, obtained on day 0 of AZD1222 vaccination. This TCR came from an adult in good health. V usage is TRBV4-3 and J usage is TRBJ1-4; no firm D call. DNA of the CDR3: TGCGCCAGCAGCCAAGACGCCAGGTCGGGAGGGGAAAAACTGTTTTTT. Translated, it gives CASSQDARSGGEKLFF.